This TCR beta chain was retrieved from a study of OX40 agonist ivuxolimab in advanced cancers. Study summary: Patients in the trial were receiving intravenous ivuxolimab every 2 weeks, at doses of 0.01 to 10 mg/kg. A male proportion of approximately 80% was recorded, with mean age around 64 years and range roughly 23 to 90. Notes on the study in general: The study observed clonal expansion of CD4+ and CD8+ blood T cells by week 6 at 0.1 to 3.0 mg/kg. Those patients achieving a partial response at 0.1-3.0 mg/kg showed among the lowest clonal expansion.

Sequencing used immunoSEQ multiplex PCR; TCRdb keeps in-frame clones, though not all of them. The sample has about 80,000 clones, less than 95% seen once. V was pared by 5 bases and J by 4 bases, with 9 bases between. Looked up from germline, CDR1 is SEHNR and CDR2 is FQNEAQ (reference sequence). There are 13 residues in the CDR3. A note on this clone: What it recognizes is unknown.

This specimen consisted of CD4+ or CD8+ T cells sorted from blood, obtained in a trial of the OX40 agonist ivuxolimab. This TCR derives from an adult with an advanced solid tumor such as melanoma, head and neck, liver or kidney cancer. The gene calls are TRBV7-9 and TRBJ1-3, with D hard to call. The CDR3 protein is CASSLRLGNTIYF. Here the CDR3 DNA reads TGTGCCAGCAGCCTTAGACTCGGAAACACCATATATTTT.